The 21 T cell receptor beta chains reported below all come from one sample, sequenced in a study of human T cells and chemical hapten exposure. Time point here: patch test 2, 6 weeks after DPC sensitization. Treatment defined: therapeutic diphenylcyclopropenone sensitization with weekly scalp DPC. Each CDR3 protein is one row after TCRdb ran MiXCR on the RACE reads. The data hold about 82,000 distinct CDR3 sequences, with 8% to 13% observed a single time. The sequencing here drew on whole blood, taken in connection with sensitization to the hapten diphenylcyclopropenone (DPC). The receptors stem from a woman aged 45-60 years with alopecia areata. Some clones in this sample may be carry-over from other donors' samples.

The chain combines TRBV4-3 with TRBJ2-5, with 7 nucleotides matching TRBD2. This CDR3 comprises 14 residues. Germline V gene lookup returns CDR1 LGHNA and CDR2 YSLEER. J lost 6 bases, V lost 1 base, and 5 bases had no gene match. In DNA, the CDR3 is TGCGCCAGCAGCCAAGGACTAGCTCTAAAGACCCAGTACTTC. It encodes CASSQGLALKTQYF.

The table lists this clonotype with a few counts. The chain uses TRBV5-1 and TRBJ1-1, with 7 nucleotides matching TRBD1. Trimming took 4 bases from V and 3 from J; bases not matched to a gene: 3. Per germline, CDR1 SGHRS and CDR2 YFSETQ. The CDR3 covers 13 residues. The CDR3 bases are TGCGCCAGCAGCAGACAGGGACACACTGAAGCTTTCTTT. Its translation is CASSRQGHTEAFF. The full variable domain, its missing parts supplied by reference TRBV5-1 and TRBJ1-1, is KAGVTQTPRYLIKTRGQQVTLSCSPISGHRSVSWYQQTPGQGLQFLFEYFSETQRNKGNFPGRFSGRQFSNSRSEMNVSTLELGDSALYLCASSRQGHTEAFFGQGTRLTVV.

This clonotype was recorded many times. The chain recombines TRBV7-8 with TRBJ1-1, with a tentative D call TRBD1 (6 bases). Per the germline V gene, CDR1 is SGHVS and CDR2 is FQNEAQ. CDR3 length: 13 amino acids. V was shortened by 5 bases and J by 14 bases, with 21 bases between the two germline ends. The CDR3 nucleotides read TGTGCCAGCAGCCCGACGAGGGGGTCTGAAAGCTTCTTT. Its translation: CASSPTRGSESFF.

This clonotype was found a few times. The chain uses TRBV7-9 and TRBJ1-5; 7 bases match TRBD1. J was trimmed by 6 bases and V by 3 bases; bases with no gene match: 11. There are 16 residues in the CDR3. Germline values: CDR1 SEHNR, CDR2 FQNEAQ (reference sequence). The CDR3 spells CASSFGLTGDGQPQHF. In DNA form, the CDR3 reads TGTGCCAGCAGCTTCGGTCTAACAGGGGACGGTCAGCCCCAGCATTTT.

This clonotype was seen at least ten times. This chain joins TRBV29-1 and TRBJ1-2, with a weak D call TRBD1 (5 bases). The germline V and J ends were trimmed by 0 bases and 6 bases, with 14 bases remaining between them. The length of the CDR3 is 14 residues. Germline CDR1 is SQVTM and CDR2 is ANQGSEA. In DNA, the CDR3 is TGCAGCGTTGAAGACGGGACGATAGAGGATGGCTACACCTTC. Amino acids: CSVEDGTIEDGYTF.

This clonotype appeared many times. V and J are TRBV20-1 and TRBJ1-1; D not resolved. CDR1 and CDR2 (germline): DFQATT, SNEGSKA (reference sequence). The CDR3 has 14 amino acids. The V and J ends lost 2 bases and 0 bases respectively, with 10 bases between them. The CDR3 loop reads CSARSTGLNTEAFF. The CDR3 DNA reads as TGCAGTGCTAGATCTACCGGCTTGAACACTGAAGCTTTCTTT.

This chain uses TRBV7-2 with TRBJ2-3; 10 positions match TRBD2. CDR3 length: 15 residues. Looked up from germline, CDR1 is SGHTA and CDR2 is FQGNSA. Trimming cost V 5 bases and J 4 bases; bases outside gene matches: 6. CDR3 nucleotides: TGTGCCAGCAGCCCGACCAGCGGGAGGGCAGATACGCAGTATTTT. Translated, it gives CASSPTSGRADTQYF.

A few counts support this clonotype. The J gene is TRBJ2-3, the V gene TRBV7-2; D is unresolved. Trimming removed 1 base from V and 2 bases from J, with 7 bases in between. In germline, CDR1 is SGHTA, CDR2 FQGNSA. CDR3 length: 14 residues. The CDR3 spells CASSLDAYTDTQYF. CDR3 nucleotides: TGTGCCAGCAGCTTAGACGCGTACACAGATACGCAGTATTTT. The variable domain in full, with the rest retrieved from reference TRBV7-2 and TRBJ2-3, is GAGVSQSPSNKVTEKGKDVELRCDPISGHTALYWYRQSLGQGLEFLIYFQGNSAPDKSGLPSDRFSAERTGGSVSTLTIQRTQQEDSAVYLCASSLDAYTDTQYFGPGTRLTVL.

J is TRBJ2-3 and V is TRBV27; TRBD2 matches 9 bases. The germline CDR1 and CDR2 sequences are MNHEY and SMNVEV (reference sequence). The J segment lost 1 base and the V segment lost 3 bases, leaving 5 bases of the junction unmatched. This CDR3 contains 16 residues. Here the CDR3 DNA reads TGTGCCAGCAGTTTCCGGAGGACTAGCGGCACAGATACGCAGTATTTT. Its translation: CASSFRRTSGTDTQYF.

The gene calls are TRBV27 and TRBJ2-4; 7 bases agree with TRBD1. Per germline, CDR1 MNHEY and CDR2 SMNVEV (reference sequence). V was pared by 5 bases and J by 6 bases, with 10 bases of the junction left unmatched. The CDR3 runs 15 residues. The CDR3, as DNA: TGTGCCAGCAGTCCACAGGGGAGAGTTGGAAACATTCAGTACTTC. The encoded protein is CASSPQGRVGNIQYF.

The chain recombines TRBV29-1 with TRBJ1-2; TRBD1 might be the D (5 bases). V was shortened by 6 bases and J by 4 bases, with 12 bases between the two germline ends. The CDR3 runs 12 residues. In germline, CDR1 is SQVTM, CDR2 ANQGSEA. CDR3 bases: TGCAGCGTGCGCCGGGACGGCTATGGCTACACCTTC. Residues: CSVRRDGYGYTF. Drawing the rest from reference TRBV29-1 and TRBJ1-2, the complete variable domain is SAVISQKPSRDICQRGTSLTIQCQVDSQVTMMFWYRQQPGQSLTLIATANQGSEATYESGFVIDKFPISRPNLTFSTLTVSNMSPEDSSIYLCSVRRDGYGYTFGSGTRLTVV.

This clonotype was seen ten or more times. V is TRBV6-6 and J is TRBJ1-1, with D possibly being TRBD1 (6 bases). The germline CDR1 and CDR2 sequences are MNHNY and SVGAGI (reference sequence). The length of the CDR3 is 15 residues. V gave up 2 bases and J gave up 2 bases, with 12 bases separating them. CDR3: CASSYEGGLNTEAFF. CDR3 nucleotides: TGTGCCAGCAGTTACGAGGGGGGGTTAAACACTGAAGCTTTCTTT.

In its sample, this clonotype was seen many times. This chain's CDR3 is CSARDHGTDTQYF. The CDR3 bases are TGCAGTGCTAGAGACCATGGCACAGATACGCAGTATTTT. The rearrangement joins TRBV20-1 to TRBJ2-3; no reliable D call. Germline CDR1 is DFQATT and CDR2 is SNEGSKA (reference sequence). Trimming removed 0 bases from V and 1 base from J, with 5 bases in between. This CDR3 has 13 residues.

The genes are TRBV12-3 or TRBV12-4 and TRBJ2-5, with D tentatively TRBD2 (6 bases). The CDR3 length is 15 residues. V was clipped by 8 bases and J by 2 bases, with 18 bases between them. The CDR3 nucleotides read TGTGCCAGCCTCGGCGGGGTCGATACACAAGAGACCCAGTACTTC. Translation: CASLGGVDTQETQYF.

This clonotype was counted many times. The rearrangement joins TRBV20-1 to TRBJ2-1; TRBD2 agrees at 9 bases. Germline CDR1 and CDR2: DFQATT and SNEGSKA (reference sequence). The CDR3 is 13 amino acids. The V gene end was trimmed by 7 bases and the J gene end by 13 bases; junction bases not matched to a gene: 14. The CDR3 sequence: CSVSREGRFIQFF. CDR3 DNA: TGCAGTGTTTCGCGGGAGGGCCGGTTCATTCAGTTCTTC.

This clonotype was counted ten times or more. The chain couples TRBV24-1 to TRBJ2-7; D not certain. The CDR3 runs 14 residues. V gave up 4 bases and J gave up 1 base, with 10 bases separating them. CDR1 and CDR2 (germline): KGHDR, SFDVKD. The CDR3 protein is CATSDPNESYEQYF. Here the CDR3 DNA reads TGTGCCACCAGTGACCCGAACGAATCCTACGAGCAGTACTTC.

There are many counts of this clonotype. The chain couples TRBV7-8 to TRBJ2-3; the match to TRBD2 covers 8 bases. Per germline, CDR1 SGHVS and CDR2 FQNEAQ. V dropped 1 base and J dropped 0; count of bases not matched to a gene: 3. The CDR3 loop spans 16 amino acids. The CDR3 reads CASSLGASGSTDTQYF. DNA of the CDR3: TGTGCCAGCAGCTTAGGTGCTAGCGGGAGCACAGATACGCAGTATTTT.

This clonotype has ten or more counts. The V gene is TRBV9, the J gene TRBJ1-6, with TRBD1 as a possible D gene (5 bases). Trimming took off 0 bases at V and 7 bases at J, with 8 bases between the two ends. This CDR3 is 14 amino acids long. Germline CDR1 is SGDLS and CDR2 is YYNGEE. The CDR3 coding sequence is TGTGCCAGCAGCGTAGACAGGATCAATTCACCCCTCCACTTT. Protein: CASSVDRINSPLHF.

This clonotype was picked up many times. The genes are TRBV20-1 and TRBJ2-3; weak D call: TRBD1 (6 bases). CDR3 size: 10 residues. Germline CDR1 DFQATT, CDR2 SNEGSKA (reference sequence). The CDR3 nucleotides read TGCAGCCCAGGGGCAGATACGCAGTATTTT. It specifies CSPGADTQYF.

This clonotype was counted only a few times. The chain links TRBV7-2 to TRBJ1-6, with 7 bases that match TRBD1. The CDR3 is 16 residues long. Losses at the gene ends were 5 bases for V and 0 bases for J; bases not matched to a gene: 4. Germline V gene sequence: CDR1 SGHTA, CDR2 FQGNSA. CDR3 region: CASSPGGTSYNSPLHF. CDR3 DNA: TGTGCCAGCAGCCCAGGGGGGACCTCCTATAATTCACCCCTCCACTTT.

V usage is TRBV12-3 or TRBV12-4 and J usage is TRBJ2-3, with D possibly matching TRBD2 (6 bases). The ends were cut back, 6 bases at V and 3 bases at J, with 10 bases in the middle. There are 13 residues in the CDR3. CDR3 sequence reads: CASREGGTDTQYF. The DNA of the CDR3 is TGTGCCAGCAGGGAGGGTGGAACAGATACGCAGTATTTT.